The entry below gives a single TCR beta chain sequence along with its context. No antigen is known for it. This CDR3 is built from 17 residues. Trimming took 5 bases from V and 0 from J; bases not matched to a gene: 10. Per the germline V gene, CDR1 is SGHAT and CDR2 is FQNNGV. Only in-frame clones appear in the TCRdb table, and some are missing; sequencing was by immunoSEQ multiplex PCR. The sample gives approximately 120,000 clones, 90% of which show up once; 6% to 9% is in the top ten. This entry is derived from a study of T cell responses to AZD1222 COVID-19 vaccine. Study background: Researchers grouped second doses given at about 4 or about 12 weeks into one pool. Study outcomes and limitations: There were repertoire samples only from the period after the peak T cell response. Spike was spanned by vaccine-associated CD4 TCRs, with dominance at 160-218 and 743-854. With two AZD1222 doses given, Spike-specific TCR breadth and depth both rose.

The chain has TRBV11-2 and TRBJ1-3; TRBD1 agrees at 7 bases. This sample comprised peripheral blood, obtained on day 0 of AZD1222 vaccination. The TCR sequence derives from an adult in good health. The CDR3 loop reads CASSLMWTGRSGNTIYF. The CDR3 DNA sequence: TGTGCCAGCAGCCTAATGTGGACAGGCCGCTCTGGAAACACCATATATTTT. The complete variable domain, with remaining parts taken from reference TRBV11-2 and TRBJ1-3, reads EAGVAQSPRYKIIEKRQSVAFWCNPISGHATLYWYQQILGQGPKLLIQFQNNGVVDDSQLPKDRFSAERLKGVDSTLKIQPAKLEDSAVYLCASSLMWTGRSGNTIYFGEGSWLTVV.